This T cell receptor beta chain was identified in a study of blood T cell repertoires in COVID-19. Study in general: Sources were T cells, B-cell-depleted T cells, or PBMCs; the material itself was cDNA or gDNA.

The germline V gene encodes CDR1 SGHAT and CDR2 FQNNGV. There are 15 residues in the CDR3. V was pared by 0 bases and J by 5 bases, with 13 bases between. Only in-frame clones appear in the TCRdb table, and some are missing; sequencing was by immunoSEQ multiplex PCR. The sample contains roughly 400,000 clones, around nine tenths of which appear only once. In its sample, this clone was seen once. This clonotype was obtained from a woman in her twenties or thirties who had recovered from COVID-19. The chain is built from TRBV11-2 and TRBJ1-2, with D tentatively TRBD1 (5 bases). The sequenced sample consisted of PBMCs or T cells enriched from blood (not recorded which). The CDR3 loop reads CASSLDRASRYGYTF. CDR3 sequence (DNA): TGTGCCAGCAGCTTAGACAGGGCGTCTAGATATGGCTACACCTTC.